This record covers a single T cell receptor beta chain. Authors' methods: Reference gene primers were amplified, and this amplification served to estimate nucleated cell counts. Profiled with immunoSEQ multiplex PCR; TCRdb holds only in-frame clones, not every one. V and J calls and clone size are those listed in that table; D and trimming were worked out from the DNA. The repertoire consists of 130,000 or so clones, with roughly 89% occurring once and the leading ten covering 3.9%. The data derive from a study of blood T cell repertoires in COVID-19. V was clipped by 5 bases and J by 4 bases; unmatched bases: 10. From germline, CDR1 is MNHEY and CDR2 SVGEGT. There are 15 residues in the CDR3.

This TCR derives from a woman under 40 who had recovered from COVID-19. The chain recombines TRBV6-2 or TRBV6-3 with TRBJ1-2; 7 bases are a match to TRBD1. Sequenced material: PBMCs or T cells enriched from blood (not recorded which). The chain's CDR3 is CASSRPGTAIYGYTF. In DNA form, the CDR3 reads TGTGCCAGCAGTCGTCCCGGGACAGCGATCTATGGCTACACCTTC.